This paragraph covers one T cell receptor beta chain sequence. Its antigen remains unidentified. These data originate in a study of beta chain features in type 1 diabetes. Study-wide background: Sorted cells, approximately 110 million in number, were examined across all samples.

The authors reverse transcribed all of the isolated RNA, so sequencing captured expressed TCRB transcripts. TCRdb keeps only in-frame clones here, not all; method: immunoSEQ multiplex PCR. The sample contains approximately 250,000 clones, around 24% of which appear only once. By way of CD45RO/CCR7/CD25/CD127/CD95/CD27, the CD4+ regulatory, stem cell-like memory, central memory and naive cells were sorted. The study, taken as a whole, reports: Type 1 diabetes patients showed a moderate but significant shortening of TCRB CDR3s in all four CD4+ subsets. For cells with high TCR expression, cDNA sequencing could yield over-representation.

Sample: naive CD4+ T cells from blood. The sequence derives from a woman in her twenties or thirties with type 1 diabetes.

CDR3: CSAGWARGKLNTEAFF. DNA of the CDR3: TGCAGCGCTGGGTGGGCCAGGGGGAAACTGAACACTGAAGCTTTCTTT. The V and J genes are TRBV29-1 and TRBJ1-1; 7 nucleotides line up with TRBD1. V gave up 7 bases and J gave up 0 bases; unmatched junction bases: 14. This CDR3 is 16 amino acids long. Per the germline V gene, CDR1 is SQVTM and CDR2 is ANQGSEA. The full variable domain, completed using reference TRBV29-1 and TRBJ1-1, is SAVISQKPSRDICQRGTSLTIQCQVDSQVTMMFWYRQQPGQSLTLIATANQGSEATYESGFVIDKFPISRPNLTFSTLTVSNMSPEDSSIYLCSAGWARGKLNTEAFFGQGTRLTVV.